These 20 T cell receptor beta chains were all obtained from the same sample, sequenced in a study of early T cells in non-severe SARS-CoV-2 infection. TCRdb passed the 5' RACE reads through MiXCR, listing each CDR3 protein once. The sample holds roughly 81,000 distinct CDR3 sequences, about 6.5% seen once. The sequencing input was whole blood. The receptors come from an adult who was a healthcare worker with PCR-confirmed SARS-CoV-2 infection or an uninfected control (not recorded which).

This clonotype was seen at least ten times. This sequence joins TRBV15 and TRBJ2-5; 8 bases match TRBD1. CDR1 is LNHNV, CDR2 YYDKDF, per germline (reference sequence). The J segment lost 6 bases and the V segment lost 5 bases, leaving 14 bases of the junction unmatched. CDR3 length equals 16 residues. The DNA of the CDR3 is TGTGCCACCAGCGCCCAAGGGGAGACAGGGGCGAAGACCCAGTACTTC. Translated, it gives CATSAQGETGAKTQYF.

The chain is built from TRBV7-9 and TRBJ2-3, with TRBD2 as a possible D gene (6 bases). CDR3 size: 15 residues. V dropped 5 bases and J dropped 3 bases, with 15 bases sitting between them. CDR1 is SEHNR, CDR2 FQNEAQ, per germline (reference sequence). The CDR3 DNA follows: TGTGCCAGCAGCCCCCCCAACCGGGGGACAGATACGCAGTATTTT. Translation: CASSPPNRGTDTQYF.

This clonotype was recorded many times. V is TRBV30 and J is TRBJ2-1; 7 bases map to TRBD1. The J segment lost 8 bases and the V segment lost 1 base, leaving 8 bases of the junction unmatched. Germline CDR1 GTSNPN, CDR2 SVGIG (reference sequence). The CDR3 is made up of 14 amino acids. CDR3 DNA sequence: TGTGCCTGGAGTGGCCAGACAGGGATGGATGAGCAGTTCTTC. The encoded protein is CAWSGQTGMDEQFF.

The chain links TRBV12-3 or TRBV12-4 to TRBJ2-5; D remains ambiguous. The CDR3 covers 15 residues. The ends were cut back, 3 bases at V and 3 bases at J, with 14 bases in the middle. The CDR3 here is CASSFDLGSKETQYF. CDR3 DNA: TGTGCCAGCAGTTTTGACCTAGGGTCTAAAGAGACCCAGTACTTC.

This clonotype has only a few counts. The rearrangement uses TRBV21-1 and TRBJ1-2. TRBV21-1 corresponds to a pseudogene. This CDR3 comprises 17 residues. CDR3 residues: CASSKDLVRSPQGLYTF. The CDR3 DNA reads TGTGCCAGCAGCAAAGACCTCGTTCGTTCCCCCCAGGGACTATACACCTTC.

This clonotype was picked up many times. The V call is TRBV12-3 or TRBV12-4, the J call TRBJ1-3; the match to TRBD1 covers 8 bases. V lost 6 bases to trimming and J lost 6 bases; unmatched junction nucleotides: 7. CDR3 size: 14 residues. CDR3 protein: CASRSDRAENTIYF. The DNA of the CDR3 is TGTGCCAGCAGGTCGGACAGGGCTGAAAACACCATATATTTT.

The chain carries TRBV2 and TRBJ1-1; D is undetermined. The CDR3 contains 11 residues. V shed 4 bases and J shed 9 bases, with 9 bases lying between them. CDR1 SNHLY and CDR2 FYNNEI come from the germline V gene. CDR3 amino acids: CASSGLGKAFF. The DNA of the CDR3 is TGTGCCAGCAGTGGTCTAGGGAAAGCTTTCTTT.

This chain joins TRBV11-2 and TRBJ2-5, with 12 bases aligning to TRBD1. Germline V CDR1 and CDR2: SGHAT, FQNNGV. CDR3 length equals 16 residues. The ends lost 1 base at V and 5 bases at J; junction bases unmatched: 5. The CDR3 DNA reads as TGTGCCAGCAGCTTAGCGGGACAGGGGGCCCCGGAGACCCAGTACTTC. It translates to CASSLAGQGAPETQYF.

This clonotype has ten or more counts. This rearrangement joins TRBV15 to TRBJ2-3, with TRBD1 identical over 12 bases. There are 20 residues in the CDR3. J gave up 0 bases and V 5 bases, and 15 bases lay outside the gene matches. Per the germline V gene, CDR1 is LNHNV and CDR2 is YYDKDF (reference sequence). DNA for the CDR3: TGTGCCACCAGCTCCATCGAGCCGGGACAGGGGGCCTTCAGCACAGATACGCAGTATTTT. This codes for CATSSIEPGQGAFSTDTQYF.

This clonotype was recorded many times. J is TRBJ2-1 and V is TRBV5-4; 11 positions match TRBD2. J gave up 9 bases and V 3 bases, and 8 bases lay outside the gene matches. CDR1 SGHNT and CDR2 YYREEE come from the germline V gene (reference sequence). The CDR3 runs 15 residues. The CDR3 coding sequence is TGTGCCAGCAGCTCCTCTAGCGGGGGGCCGGGTGAGCAGTTCTTC. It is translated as CASSSSSGGPGEQFF.

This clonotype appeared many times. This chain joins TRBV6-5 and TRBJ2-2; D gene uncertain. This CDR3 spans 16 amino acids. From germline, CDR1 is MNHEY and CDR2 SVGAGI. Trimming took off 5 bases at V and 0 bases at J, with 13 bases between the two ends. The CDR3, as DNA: TGTGCCAGCAGTCGACGACTGATAGCGAACACCGGGGAGCTGTTTTTT. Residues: CASSRRLIANTGELFF.

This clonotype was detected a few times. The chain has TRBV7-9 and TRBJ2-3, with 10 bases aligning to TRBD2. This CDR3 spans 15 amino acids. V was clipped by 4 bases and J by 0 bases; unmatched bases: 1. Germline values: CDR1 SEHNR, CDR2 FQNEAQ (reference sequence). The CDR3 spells CASSSSGGSTDTQYF. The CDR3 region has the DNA TGTGCCAGCAGCTCTAGCGGGGGTAGCACAGATACGCAGTATTTT.

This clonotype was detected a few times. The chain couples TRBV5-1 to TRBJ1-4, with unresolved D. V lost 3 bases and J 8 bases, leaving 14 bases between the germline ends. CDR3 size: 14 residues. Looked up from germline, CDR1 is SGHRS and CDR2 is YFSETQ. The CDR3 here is CASSSGLVGEKLFF. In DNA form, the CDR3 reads TGCGCCAGCAGCTCTGGACTGGTTGGCGAAAAACTGTTTTTT.

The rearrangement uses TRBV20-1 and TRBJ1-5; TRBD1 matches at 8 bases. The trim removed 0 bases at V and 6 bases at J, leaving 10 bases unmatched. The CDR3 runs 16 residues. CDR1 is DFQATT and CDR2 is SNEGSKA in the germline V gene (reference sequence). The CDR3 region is CSARDSPTGDFQPQHF. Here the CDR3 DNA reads TGCAGTGCTAGAGATTCCCCGACAGGGGATTTTCAGCCCCAGCATTTT.

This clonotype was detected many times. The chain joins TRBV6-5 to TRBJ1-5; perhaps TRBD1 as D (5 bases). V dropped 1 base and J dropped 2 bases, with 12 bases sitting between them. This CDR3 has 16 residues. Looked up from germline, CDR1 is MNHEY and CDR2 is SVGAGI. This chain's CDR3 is CASSYLGVGGNQPQHF. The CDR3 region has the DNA TGTGCCAGCAGTTACTTAGGGGTAGGAGGCAATCAGCCCCAGCATTTT.

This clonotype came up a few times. The DNA for the CDR3 is TGTGCCAGCAGCGAGATGGGTTTACAGTACTTC. Protein product: CASSEMGLQYF. This chain joins TRBV7-9 and TRBJ2-7; no firm D call. The CDR3 extends over 11 amino acids. The germline gives CDR1 SEHNR, CDR2 FQNEAQ (reference sequence). Deletions cut 5 bases from V and 10 bases from J, with 12 bases between.

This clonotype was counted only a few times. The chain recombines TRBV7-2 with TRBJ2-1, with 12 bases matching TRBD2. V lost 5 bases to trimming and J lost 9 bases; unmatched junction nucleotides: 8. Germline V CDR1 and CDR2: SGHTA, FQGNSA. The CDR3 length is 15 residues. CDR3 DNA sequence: TGTGCCAGCAGCACCCTAGCGGGGGGGCTGAGTGAGCAGTTCTTC. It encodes CASSTLAGGLSEQFF. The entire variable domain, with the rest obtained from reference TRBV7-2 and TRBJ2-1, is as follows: GAGVSQSPSNKVTEKGKDVELRCDPISGHTALYWYRQSLGQGLEFLIYFQGNSAPDKSGLPSDRFSAERTGGSVSTLTIQRTQQEDSAVYLCASSTLAGGLSEQFFGPGTRLTVL.

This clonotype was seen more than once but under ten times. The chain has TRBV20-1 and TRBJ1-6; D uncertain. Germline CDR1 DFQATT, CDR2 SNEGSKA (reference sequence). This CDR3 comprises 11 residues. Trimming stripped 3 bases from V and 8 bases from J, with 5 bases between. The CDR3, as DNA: TGCAGTGCTAGCCAGGATTCACCCCTCCACTTT. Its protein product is CSASQDSPLHF.

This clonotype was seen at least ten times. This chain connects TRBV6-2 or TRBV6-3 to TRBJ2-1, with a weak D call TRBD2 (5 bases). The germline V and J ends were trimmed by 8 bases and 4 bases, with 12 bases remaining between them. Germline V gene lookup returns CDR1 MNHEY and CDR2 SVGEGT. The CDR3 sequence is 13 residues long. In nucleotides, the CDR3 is TGTGCCAGCGGACTCGAGACTTACAATGAGCAGTTCTTC. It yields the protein CASGLETYNEQFF.

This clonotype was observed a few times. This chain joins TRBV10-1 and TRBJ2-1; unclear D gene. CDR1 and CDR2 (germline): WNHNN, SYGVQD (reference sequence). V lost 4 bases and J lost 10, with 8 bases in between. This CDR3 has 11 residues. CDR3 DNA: TGCGCCAGCAGTGGGTCAAGAGAGCAGTTCTTC. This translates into CASSGSREQFF.